The 21 T cell receptor beta chains in this list originate from one sample, sequenced in a study of CXCR3-negative and CXCR3-positive naive CD8 T cells (dated by TCRdb to the late 2010s). Overall study outcomes, separate from this receptor: Compared with CXCR3-negative naive cells, CXCR3-positive naive cells had TRB CDR3s with higher hydrophobicity (lower Kidera factor 4), lower energy, and higher strength and volume indices.

What these receptors recognize is not known. Reads for this sample came from a NextSeq 550. The Human TCR Profiling Kit (MiLaboratory) was used to make UMI-labeled 5' RACE TRB cDNA libraries. The reads went through TCRdb reprocessing, and each CDR3 protein sequence gets one entry with no DNA. This sample's table carries 75,000 to 100,000 distinct CDR3 sequences. The ten most abundant clones make up roughly 1.1% of the sample. Sequenced input: naive CXCR3+ CD8+ T cells from blood. The sample's cell subset or site label is to be understood as: CD45RO-CCR7+CD27+CD95- naive CD8+ T cells expressing CXCR3 (TNR3+). The receptor set was obtained from a human donor in good health. Some clones in this sample may be carry-over from other donors' samples.

This chain uses TRBV19 with TRBJ2-1. The CDR3 contains 14 residues. Germline V gene lookup returns CDR1 LNHDA and CDR2 SQIVND (reference sequence). The CDR3 spells CASSIKMGYNEQFF. The full variable domain, completed using reference TRBV19 and TRBJ2-1, is DGGITQSPKYLFRKEGQNVTLSCEQNLNHDAMYWYRQDPGQGLRLIYYSQIVNDFQKGDIAEGYSVSREKKESFPLTVTSAQKNPTAFYLCASSIKMGYNEQFFGPGTRLTVL.

The chain joins TRBV25-1 to TRBJ2-3; TCRdb designates TRBD2, a call that cannot be tested without DNA. This CDR3 is 18 amino acids long. The germline V gene has CDR1 MGHDK and CDR2 SYGVNS. The CDR3 loop is CASRAPGGLAGATDTQYF. The whole variable domain, filled in from reference TRBV25-1 and TRBJ2-3, reads EADIYQTPRYLVIGTGKKITLECSQTMGHDKMYWYQQDPGMELHLIHYSYGVNSTEKGDLSSESTVSRIRTEHFPLTLESARPSHTSQYLCASRAPGGLAGATDTQYFGPGTRLTVL.

The chain carries TRBV28 and TRBJ2-7; TCRdb lists TRBD1, though no DNA is available to test this call. The V gene's germline CDR1 is MDHEN and CDR2 SYDVKM. The CDR3 totals 16 residues. CDR3: CASSLYDRVGFYEQYF.

This chain connects TRBV7-9 to TRBJ2-7; the D call of TRBD1 rests on TCRdb alone, since no DNA is present to check it. The CDR3 consists of 12 residues. CDR1 is SEHNR and CDR2 is FQNEAQ in the germline V gene (reference sequence). The CDR3: CASSPGGHEQYF.

The CDR3 reads CASSLDQGYNEQFF. This sequence joins TRBV27 and TRBJ2-1; the TCRdb call, TRBD1, lacks DNA for checking. The CDR3 consists of 14 residues. Germline CDR1 and CDR2: MNHEY and SMNVEV (reference sequence).

V gene TRBV15 combines with J gene TRBJ2-7; without DNA, the TCRdb call of TRBD1 cannot be checked. Germline CDR1 is LNHNV and CDR2 is YYDKDF (reference sequence). CDR3 size: 16 residues. CDR3: CATSRDRDSVAYEQYF.

J is TRBJ2-7 and V is TRBV29-1; TCRdb's D call, TRBD1, is unchecked because there is no DNA. CDR3 length equals 13 residues. In germline, CDR1 is SQVTM, CDR2 ANQGSEA. CDR3 protein: CSVEFPLTYEQYF.

The V gene is TRBV6-2 or TRBV6-3, the J gene TRBJ2-7; TCRdb indicates TRBD2, and absent DNA this call remains unverified. Germline V gene data show CDR1 as MNHEY and CDR2 as SVGEGT. The CDR3 is 11 amino acids. The CDR3 reads CASRAGYEQYF.

The chain employs TRBV29-1 and TRBJ2-5. The length of the CDR3 is 11 residues. Germline V lookup: CDR1 SQVTM, CDR2 ANQGSEA. CDR3 sequence: CSVLGEETQYF.

This rearrangement joins TRBV7-9 to TRBJ2-7. The CDR3 is made up of 13 amino acids. Per germline, CDR1 SEHNR and CDR2 FQNEAQ (reference sequence). The CDR3 is CASIPSTSYEQYF. The variable domain in full, completed from reference TRBV7-9 and TRBJ2-7, reads DTGVSQNPRHKITKRGQNVTFRCDPISEHNRLYWYRQTLGQGPEFLTYFQNEAQLEKSRLLSDRFSAERPKGSFSTLEIQRTEQGDSAMYLCASIPSTSYEQYFGPGTRLTVT.

The J gene is TRBJ2-5, the V gene TRBV15; the D gene TCRdb calls, TRBD2, cannot be checked with no DNA. The CDR3 has 19 amino acids. Germline V gene lookup returns CDR1 LNHNV and CDR2 YYDKDF (reference sequence). This CDR3 is CATSRDGWERGGLRETQYF.

This CDR3 is CASSPASGELFF. The chain uses TRBV12-3 or TRBV12-4 and TRBJ2-2. The CDR3 length is 12 residues.

The rearrangement uses TRBV7-9 and TRBJ2-7. CDR3 length: 13 amino acids. Germline lookup yields CDR1 SEHNR and CDR2 FQNEAQ (reference sequence). The CDR3 reads CASSFTGAYEQYF.

CDR3 sequence reads: CASSLSTGLVVHEQYF. The V and J genes are TRBV5-5 and TRBJ2-7; the TRBD1 assignment by TCRdb is unverifiable without DNA. The CDR3 totals 16 residues. Germline V gene lookup returns CDR1 SGHKS and CDR2 YYEKEE (reference sequence). Combining the CDR3 with reference TRBV5-5 and TRBJ2-7 gives the whole variable domain DAGVTQSPTHLIKTRGQQVTLRCSPISGHKSVSWYQQVLGQGPQFIFQYYEKEERGRGNFPDRFSARQFPNYSSELNVNALLLGDSALYLCASSLSTGLVVHEQYFGPGTRLTVT.

J is TRBJ2-1 and V is TRBV10-3; TCRdb lists TRBD2, though no DNA is available to test this call. Germline V lookup: CDR1 ENHRY, CDR2 SYGVKD. The CDR3 length is 16 residues. CDR3 sequence reads: CAISESELALYNEQFF.

The gene calls are TRBV29-1 and TRBJ2-1; the TCRdb call, TRBD2, lacks DNA for checking. Germline CDR1 reads SQVTM; CDR2 reads ANQGSEA. This CDR3 has 11 amino acids. CDR3 sequence reads: CSGGGELSQFF.

The chain's CDR3 is CASSLEGPHYNEQFF. The chain recombines TRBV7-3 with TRBJ2-1; TCRdb picks TRBD1, but there is no DNA to check that call. This CDR3 comprises 15 residues. The germline V gene has CDR1 SGHTA and CDR2 FQGTGA.

This chain links TRBV6-2 or TRBV6-3 with TRBJ1-1. The germline V gene encodes CDR1 MNHEY and CDR2 SVGEGT. This CDR3 is built from 15 residues. The CDR3 here is CASNYSLVGGPEAFF.

The rearrangement uses TRBV12-3 or TRBV12-4 and TRBJ1-1. There are 15 residues in the CDR3. CDR3 loop: CASSLVAGLYTEAFF.

The CDR3 loop reads CATRISGNTGELFF. The chain couples TRBV15 to TRBJ2-2. The length of the CDR3 is 14 residues. The V gene's germline CDR1 is LNHNV and CDR2 YYDKDF (reference sequence).

J is TRBJ2-1 and V is TRBV7-2. Germline loops: CDR1 SGHTA, CDR2 FQGNSA. The CDR3 sequence is 12 residues long. CDR3 protein: CASSEMRNEQFF.